This TCR beta chain was sequenced during a study of CD8 T cells in Susac syndrome (dated by TCRdb to the late 2010s). Some background on the complete study: The study used repertoire sequencing to test whether antigen drove CD8+ T cell activation and differentiation in Susac syndrome. Clonality of the CD8+ T cell repertoire was compared between more than 10 healthy donors, roughly 14 Susac syndrome patients and about 15 multiple sclerosis patients.

With regard to this clonotype: The target of this receptor is not known. Within one base of it there is no much larger clone, and no base qualities were kept.

Including cysteine and phenylalanine, the CDR3 has 15 amino acids. Only the CDR3 portion is preserved as DNA: 45 bases, with reading frame beginning at the first base. The germline V gene sets CDR1 to SGHRS and CDR2 to YFSETQ. Ends trimmed: V by 0 bases, J by 3 bases; bases unmatched to a gene: 3. RNA was extracted with the RNeasy kit and roughly 0.5 to 1 ug was reverse transcribed using random hexamers. The immunoSEQ multiplex PCR assay, covering 54 Vbeta and 13 Jbeta segments, was used to amplify TCR beta CDR3 regions. Bias from PCR amplification was corrected by using a synthetic template baseline for primer optimization and for computational correction. The study's processing was this. Reads were assigned to V, D and J genes according to IMGT and analyzed in immunoSEQ Analyzer, with only productive sequences retained. To calculate clonality, Shannon entropy was normalized by log2 of the number of productive unique sequences and then subtracted from one. For each patient and control, public and private clones were evaluated within the 100 most prevalent clones. A clone was defined as Susac-specific if it was absent from the healthy and MS cohorts, from around 960 published viral clones and from other ImmuneACCESS disease sequences. TCRdb trimmed public reads at Q25 via fastp, called clones via MiXCR and kept in-frame beta chains. Identical CDR3 protein sequences are pooled into one entry, listed with their most common genes and DNA. TCRdb, not the original authors, processed these V and J calls. The sample contains a few hundred thousand distinct CDR3 sequences, 75% to 90% of them found a single time. The leading ten clones occupy around 0.12% of the sample.

Study-wide findings and limitations: The TCR sequencing and HLA analysis was acknowledged to have included a relatively small number of individuals.

Peripheral blood CD8+ and CD4+ T cells from healthy donors, Susac syndrome patients and multiple sclerosis patients were profiled by high-throughput TCR beta sequencing. Multiple sclerosis controls were treatment-naive patients with stable or active relapsing-remitting disease fulfilling revised McDonald criteria. Bulk CD8+ and CD4+ T cells were purified magnetically by negative isolation, whereas CD8+ TEMRA cells were enriched by FACS. Blood was drawn into EDTA tubes, processed within 24 hours, and PBMCs were isolated by density gradient centrifugation. PBMCs intended for TCR sequencing were cryopreserved in liquid nitrogen and were subsequently thawed in a 37 degrees C water bath. The sorted or isolated CD4+, CD8+ and CD8+ TEMRA cells reached a purity of at least 90%.

The chain is assembled from TRBV5-1 and TRBJ1-1; TRBD1 lines up with 9 middle nucleotides. Sequencing was carried out using CD8+ T cells from PBMCs. The sequence came from a human donor with multiple sclerosis. The bases read TGCGCCAGCAGCTTGGCGGACAGGGGTGACACTGAAGCTTTCTTT. This encodes CASSLADRGDTEAFF.